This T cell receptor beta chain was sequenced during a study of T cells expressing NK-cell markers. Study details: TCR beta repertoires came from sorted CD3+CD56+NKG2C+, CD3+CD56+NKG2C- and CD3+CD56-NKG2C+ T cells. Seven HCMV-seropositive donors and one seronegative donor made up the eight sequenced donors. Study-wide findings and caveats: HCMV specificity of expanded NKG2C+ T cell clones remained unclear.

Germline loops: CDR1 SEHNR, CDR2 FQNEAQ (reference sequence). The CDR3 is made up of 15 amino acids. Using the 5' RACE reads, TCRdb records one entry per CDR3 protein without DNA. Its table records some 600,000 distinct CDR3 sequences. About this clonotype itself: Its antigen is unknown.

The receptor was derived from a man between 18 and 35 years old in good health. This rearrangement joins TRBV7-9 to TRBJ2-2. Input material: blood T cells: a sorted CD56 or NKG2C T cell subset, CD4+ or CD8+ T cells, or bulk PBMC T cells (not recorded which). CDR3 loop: CASSQVGDNTGELFF.